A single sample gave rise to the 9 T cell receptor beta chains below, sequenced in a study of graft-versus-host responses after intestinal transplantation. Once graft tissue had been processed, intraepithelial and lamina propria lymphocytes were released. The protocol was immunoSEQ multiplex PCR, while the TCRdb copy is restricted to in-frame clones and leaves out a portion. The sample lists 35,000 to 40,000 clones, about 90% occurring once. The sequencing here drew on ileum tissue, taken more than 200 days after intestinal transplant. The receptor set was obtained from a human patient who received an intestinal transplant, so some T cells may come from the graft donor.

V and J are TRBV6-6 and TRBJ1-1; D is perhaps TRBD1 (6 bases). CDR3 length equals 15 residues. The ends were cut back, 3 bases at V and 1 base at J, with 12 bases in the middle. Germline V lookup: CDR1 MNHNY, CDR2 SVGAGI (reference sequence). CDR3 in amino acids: CASSYQGSPNTEAFF. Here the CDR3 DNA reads TGTGCCAGCAGTTATCAGGGGTCCCCGAACACTGAAGCTTTCTTT.

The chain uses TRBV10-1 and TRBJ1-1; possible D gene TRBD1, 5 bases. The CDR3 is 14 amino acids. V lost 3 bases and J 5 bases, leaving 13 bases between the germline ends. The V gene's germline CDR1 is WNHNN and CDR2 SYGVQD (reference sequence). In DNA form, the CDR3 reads TGCGCCAGCAGTGAAGGAGGGGCGCGGACTGAAGCTTTCTTT. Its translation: CASSEGGARTEAFF.

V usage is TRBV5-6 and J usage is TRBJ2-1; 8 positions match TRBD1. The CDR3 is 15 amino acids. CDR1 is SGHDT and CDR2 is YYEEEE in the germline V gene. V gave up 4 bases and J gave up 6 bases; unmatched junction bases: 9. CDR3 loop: CASSQTDRVSNEQFF. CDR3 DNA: TGTGCCAGCAGCCAAACGGACAGGGTCTCCAATGAGCAGTTCTTC.

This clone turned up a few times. The CDR3 spells CASSDPGGASSYEQYF. The CDR3 region has the DNA TGTGCCAGCAGTGACCCAGGGGGCGCGAGCTCCTACGAGCAGTACTTC. The J gene is TRBJ2-7, the V gene TRBV6-1, with 8 positions matching TRBD1. This CDR3 region has 16 residues. V lost 3 bases, J lost 0 bases, and 7 bases stayed unmatched. The germline gives CDR1 MNHNS, CDR2 SASEGT.

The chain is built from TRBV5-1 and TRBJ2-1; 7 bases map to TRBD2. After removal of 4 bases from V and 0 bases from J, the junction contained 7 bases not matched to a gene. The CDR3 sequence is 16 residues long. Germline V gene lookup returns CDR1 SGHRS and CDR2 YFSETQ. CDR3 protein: CASSPGGSSSYNEQFF. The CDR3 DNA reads TGCGCCAGCAGCCCGGGGGGTTCGAGCTCCTACAATGAGCAGTTCTTC.

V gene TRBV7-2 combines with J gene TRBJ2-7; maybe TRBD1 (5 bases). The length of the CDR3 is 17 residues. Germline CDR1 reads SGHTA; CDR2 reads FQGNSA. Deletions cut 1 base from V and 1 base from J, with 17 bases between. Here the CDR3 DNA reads TGTGCCAGCAGCTTAGACTCCCCCCGAGCAGGGTCCTACGAGCAGTACTTC. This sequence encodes CASSLDSPRAGSYEQYF. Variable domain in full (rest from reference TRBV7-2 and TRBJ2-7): GAGVSQSPSNKVTEKGKDVELRCDPISGHTALYWYRQSLGQGLEFLIYFQGNSAPDKSGLPSDRFSAERTGGSVSTLTIQRTQQEDSAVYLCASSLDSPRAGSYEQYFGPGTRLTVT.

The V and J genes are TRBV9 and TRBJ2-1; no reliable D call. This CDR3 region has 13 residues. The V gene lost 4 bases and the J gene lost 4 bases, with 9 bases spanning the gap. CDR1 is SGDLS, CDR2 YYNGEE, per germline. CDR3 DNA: TGTGCCAGCAGCTATGGGGTATACAATGAGCAGTTCTTC. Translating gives CASSYGVYNEQFF.

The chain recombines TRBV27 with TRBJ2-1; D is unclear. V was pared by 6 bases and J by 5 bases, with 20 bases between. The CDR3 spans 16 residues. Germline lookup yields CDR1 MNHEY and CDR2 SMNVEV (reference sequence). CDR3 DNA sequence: TGTGCCAGCAGACCCGGATTGGGATATATCAACAATGAGCAGTTCTTC. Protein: CASRPGLGYINNEQFF.

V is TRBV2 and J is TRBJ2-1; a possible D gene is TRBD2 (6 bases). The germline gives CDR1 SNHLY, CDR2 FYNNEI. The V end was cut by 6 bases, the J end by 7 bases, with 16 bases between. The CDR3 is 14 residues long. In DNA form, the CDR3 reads TGTGCCAGCAGCACACGACTAGTTCGGAATGAGCAGTTCTTC. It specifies CASSTRLVRNEQFF.